This T cell receptor beta chain was sequenced for a study of blood T cell repertoires in COVID-19. In the study overall: COVID-19 samples from acute and convalescent phases originated in the United States, Italy and Spain. Nucleic acid was either cDNA or gDNA, and it came from T cells, B-cell-depleted T cells, or PBMCs.

In the study's own analysis: Researchers report that nucleated cell counts were estimated from reference gene primer amplification. Libraries were prepared by immunoSEQ multiplex PCR; TCRdb keeps only in-frame clonotypes and omits some of them. D and trimming come from the DNA, and the V and J calls and clone size come from that table. The data hold about 360,000 clones, with around nine tenths observed a single time. The V gene end was trimmed by 7 bases and the J gene end by 2 bases; junction bases not matched to a gene: 11. The V gene's germline CDR1 is LNHNV and CDR2 YYDKDF (reference sequence). The CDR3 length is 16 residues. The Seattle site enrolled patients during active infection and followed them longitudinally.

The TCR originated in a woman aged 55-69 years with COVID-19, enrolled during active disease. The material sequenced was peripheral blood. This sequence joins TRBV15 and TRBJ1-1; 9 bases agree with TRBD1. CDR3 in DNA: TGTGCCACCAACCGCCGGGACAGGGATATAAACACTGAAGCTTTCTTT. It codes for CATNRRDRDINTEAFF.